This T cell receptor (beta chain) appears in the sequencing data of a study of blood T cells in healthy people across ages. The CDR3 totals 13 residues. The V segment lost 4 bases and the J segment 7 bases; nucleotides outside the gene matches: 5. Germline assignment: CDR1 DFQATT and CDR2 SNEGSKA (reference sequence). A J-beta primer mix and a sample-barcoded 5' primer were used in a second PCR of about 6 to 12 cycles. From the 5' RACE reads, TCRdb called clonotypes with MiXCR, one entry per CDR3 protein. Among 1.5 million to 2 million distinct CDR3 sequences listed, roughly 52% were seen once. The chain combines TRBV20-1 with TRBJ1-4; 8 bases fit TRBD1. The TCR originated in a woman aged 40 to 50 in good health. The sequenced sample consisted of blood. CDR3 protein: CSATSTGGEKLFF. CDR3 in DNA: TGCAGTGCTACAAGCACAGGGGGTGAAAAACTGTTTTTT.